The rows below give T cell receptor beta chains drawn from one sample of a study of T cells in localized non-small cell lung cancer. Libraries were prepared by immunoSEQ multiplex PCR; TCRdb keeps only in-frame clonotypes and omits some of them. This table has around 69,000 clones, roughly 88% appearing once. The sample in question was peripheral blood, obtained before any cancer treatment. These receptors were taken from a woman aged 35 to 69 with stage I lung adenocarcinoma. Both conserved end residues are part of each CDR3. The order of the fields is J gene, clone size, D gene, V gene, CDR3 DNA, CDR3 protein. The D gene is left open where the match is weak. Clone size appears in some rows only: once, few, many, or a class for an expanded clone.

j_call: TRBJ1-3; clone_size: NA; d_call: NA; v_call: TRBV5-4; cdr3_nt: TGTGCCAGCAGCTATGGGACCCGCTCTGGAAACACCATATATTTT; cdr3_aa: CASSYGTRSGNTIYF
j_call: TRBJ1-1; clone_size: NA; d_call: TRBD1; v_call: TRBV7-9; cdr3_nt: TGTGCCAGCAGCTTAATCGGACAGGCGGCTGAAGCTTTCTTT; cdr3_aa: CASSLIGQAAEAFF
j_call: TRBJ1-1; clone_size: NA; d_call: NA; v_call: TRBV11-1; cdr3_nt: TGTGCCAGCAGCCGCGTTGGTAGGGCGGGCACTGAAGCTTTCTTT; cdr3_aa: CASSRVGRAGTEAFF
j_call: TRBJ2-3; clone_size: medium-sized; d_call: NA; v_call: TRBV9; cdr3_nt: TGTGCCAGCAGCGTAGTGGGAAATACGCAGTATTTT; cdr3_aa: CASSVVGNTQYF
j_call: TRBJ1-2; clone_size: once; d_call: NA; v_call: TRBV7-3; cdr3_nt: TGTGCCAGCAGCTTAGGGGGCCGATCTACGTACACCTTC; cdr3_aa: CASSLGGRSTYTF
j_call: TRBJ1-1; clone_size: NA; d_call: NA; v_call: TRBV2; cdr3_nt: TGTGCCAGCAGGAGGACAAAGAGAGAAGCTTTCTTT; cdr3_aa: CASRRTKREAFF
j_call: TRBJ2-3; clone_size: NA; d_call: NA; v_call: TRBV7-9; cdr3_nt: TGTGCCAGCAGCTCCCCTGCGGGGTACACAGATACGCAGTATTTT; cdr3_aa: CASSSPAGYTDTQYF
j_call: TRBJ1-4; clone_size: NA; d_call: NA; v_call: TRBV11-2; cdr3_nt: TGTGCCAGCAGCTCCACTAGGGGGACTAATGAAAAACTGTTTTTT; cdr3_aa: CASSSTRGTNEKLFF
j_call: TRBJ1-1; clone_size: NA; d_call: NA; v_call: TRBV7-3; cdr3_nt: TGTGCCAGCAGCTTAGGACTGACGAACACTGAAGCTTTCTTT; cdr3_aa: CASSLGLTNTEAFF
j_call: TRBJ1-2; clone_size: NA; d_call: NA; v_call: TRBV7-9; cdr3_nt: TGTGCCAGCAGCTCGCAGGTCTTGAATGGCTACACCTTC; cdr3_aa: CASSSQVLNGYTF
j_call: TRBJ2-1; clone_size: few; d_call: TRBD1; v_call: TRBV18; cdr3_nt: TGTGCCAGCTCACCCGGGACAGGGAGTAGCAATGAGCAGTTCTTC; cdr3_aa: CASSPGTGSSNEQFF
j_call: TRBJ2-2; clone_size: NA; d_call: NA; v_call: TRBV27; cdr3_nt: TGTGCCACCGCCCCGAGGGCAGGGGCAAACACCGGGGAGCTGTTTTTT; cdr3_aa: CATAPRAGANTGELFF
j_call: TRBJ2-3; clone_size: NA; d_call: NA; v_call: TRBV28; cdr3_nt: TGTGCCAGCAGCGTGATAGGCCTTTCGACAGATACGCAGTATTTT; cdr3_aa: CASSVIGLSTDTQYF
j_call: TRBJ1-1; clone_size: NA; d_call: NA; v_call: TRBV6-6; cdr3_nt: TGTGCCAGCAGTTACTCAATGGCCACTGAAGCTTTCTTT; cdr3_aa: CASSYSMATEAFF
j_call: TRBJ2-1; clone_size: NA; d_call: TRBD2; v_call: TRBV10-3; cdr3_nt: TGTGCCATCGAGCGGGGTGGGACTAGCGGACTACCATCCTACAATGAGCAGTTCTTC; cdr3_aa: CAIERGGTSGLPSYNEQFF
j_call: TRBJ1-1; clone_size: NA; d_call: NA; v_call: TRBV2; cdr3_nt: TGTGCCAGCAGTAAGGGCATGAACACTGAAGCTTTCTTT; cdr3_aa: CASSKGMNTEAFF
j_call: TRBJ1-1; clone_size: NA; d_call: NA; v_call: TRBV5-5; cdr3_nt: TGTGCCAGCAGCGCTTGGGGGGGCACTGAAGCTTTCTTT; cdr3_aa: CASSAWGGTEAFF
j_call: TRBJ1-2; clone_size: NA; d_call: NA; v_call: TRBV6-1; cdr3_nt: TGTGCCAGCAGTGAAGATGGACAATATCGTGGCTACACCTTC; cdr3_aa: CASSEDGQYRGYTF
j_call: TRBJ2-7; clone_size: NA; d_call: NA; v_call: TRBV11-2; cdr3_nt: TGTGCCAGCAGCTTAGATGGGACCGAGCAGTACTTC; cdr3_aa: CASSLDGTEQYF
j_call: TRBJ2-3; clone_size: NA; d_call: TRBD2; v_call: TRBV6-5; cdr3_nt: TGTGCCAGCAAAGGACTAGCGGGAGCCTCAGATACGCAGTATTTT; cdr3_aa: CASKGLAGASDTQYF
j_call: TRBJ2-7; clone_size: NA; d_call: TRBD1; v_call: TRBV18; cdr3_nt: TGTGCCAGCCGTAAAGGACAGGGCACCCTCGAGCAGTACTTC; cdr3_aa: CASRKGQGTLEQYF
j_call: TRBJ2-7; clone_size: once; d_call: TRBD2; v_call: TRBV4-3; cdr3_nt: TGCGCCAGCAGCCAAGATTGGCAGCGGGAGTCTAACGAGCAGTACTTC; cdr3_aa: CASSQDWQRESNEQYF
j_call: TRBJ1-2; clone_size: NA; d_call: NA; v_call: TRBV18; cdr3_nt: TGTGCCAGCTCACCGGACAAATCCTATGGCTACACCTTC; cdr3_aa: CASSPDKSYGYTF
j_call: TRBJ2-5; clone_size: NA; d_call: NA; v_call: TRBV7-2; cdr3_nt: TGTGCCAGCAGCCAATGGGGAGAGTACCAAGAGACCCAGTACTTC; cdr3_aa: CASSQWGEYQETQYF
j_call: TRBJ1-2; clone_size: few; d_call: NA; v_call: TRBV9; cdr3_nt: TGTGCCAGCAGCGTAGGGGGACGGAATTATGGCTACACCTTC; cdr3_aa: CASSVGGRNYGYTF
j_call: TRBJ1-2; clone_size: few; d_call: NA; v_call: TRBV2; cdr3_nt: TGTGCCCGCTGGATGGCCACTAACTATGGCTACACCTTC; cdr3_aa: CARWMATNYGYTF
j_call: TRBJ2-7; clone_size: NA; d_call: NA; v_call: TRBV25-1; cdr3_nt: TGTGCCAGCAGTGAAGGTGGGTACGAGCAGTACTTC; cdr3_aa: CASSEGGYEQYF
j_call: TRBJ2-6; clone_size: NA; d_call: NA; v_call: TRBV19; cdr3_nt: TGTGCCAGTAGGGGCAGGGTTGCGACTGGGGCCAACGTCCTGACTTTC; cdr3_aa: CASRGRVATGANVLTF
j_call: TRBJ2-1; clone_size: NA; d_call: TRBD1; v_call: TRBV6-6; cdr3_nt: TGTGCCAGCAGTTCCCCGGGACAGGGGCCTGACAATGAGCAGTTCTTC; cdr3_aa: CASSSPGQGPDNEQFF
j_call: TRBJ1-1; clone_size: NA; d_call: NA; v_call: TRBV6-5; cdr3_nt: TGTGCCAGCAGACTACAGGGTGCGGACACTGAAGCTTTCTTT; cdr3_aa: CASRLQGADTEAFF
j_call: TRBJ2-4; clone_size: NA; d_call: NA; v_call: TRBV18; cdr3_nt: TGTGCCAGCTCACCCACAGGCAAAAACATTCAGTACTTC; cdr3_aa: CASSPTGKNIQYF